The 31 T cell receptor beta chains below come from one sample, sequenced in a study of OX40 agonist ivuxolimab in advanced cancers. Profiling relied on immunoSEQ multiplex PCR, and the TCRdb table lists in-frame clones only, not all of them. The sample lists about 46,000 clones, roughly 88% occurring once. The sample consisted of CD4+ or CD8+ T cells sorted from blood, taken in a trial of the OX40 agonist ivuxolimab. The receptors stem from an adult with an advanced solid tumor such as melanoma, head and neck, liver or kidney cancer.

This chain uses TRBV9 with TRBJ2-3; D is perhaps TRBD2 (6 bases). V lost 0 bases, J lost 5 bases, and 13 bases lay in between. This CDR3 has 15 amino acids. Per the germline V gene, CDR1 is SGDLS and CDR2 is YYNGEE. The CDR3 protein is CASSVARTGLDTQYF. For the CDR3, the DNA is TGTGCCAGCAGCGTAGCTAGGACGGGACTAGATACGCAGTATTTT.

V and J are TRBV9 and TRBJ2-5; D remains unclear. The CDR3 spans 16 residues. Germline V lookup: CDR1 SGDLS, CDR2 YYNGEE. V lost 4 bases to trimming and J lost 1 base, with 17 bases between them. CDR3 amino acids: CASSPRLTQAQETQYF. The CDR3 DNA reads as TGTGCCAGCAGCCCGAGACTCACCCAAGCCCAAGAGACCCAGTACTTC.

The V and J genes are TRBV19 and TRBJ2-7; 9 positions match TRBD2. The CDR3 is made up of 15 amino acids. Germline V gene sequence: CDR1 LNHDA, CDR2 SQIVND (reference sequence). With V trimmed by 1 base and J by 2 bases, 3 bases remained unmatched. CDR3 in DNA: TGTGCCAGTAGTATAGTGGCTAGCGGGGCCTACGAGCAGTACTTC. Its protein is CASSIVASGAYEQYF.

The chain combines TRBV9 with TRBJ2-3, with 8 bases matching TRBD1. This CDR3 contains 16 residues. V shed 0 bases and J 6 bases; nucleotides not matched to a gene: 9. In germline, CDR1 is SGDLS, CDR2 YYNGEE. CDR3 in amino acids: CASSVARTGNLDTQYF. The CDR3 coding sequence is TGTGCCAGCAGCGTAGCTAGGACAGGGAATTTGGATACGCAGTATTTT.

V gene TRBV15 combines with J gene TRBJ2-5; D is unresolved. Germline loops: CDR1 LNHNV, CDR2 YYDKDF (reference sequence). Deletions cut 1 base from V and 7 bases from J, with 10 bases between. CDR3 length equals 13 residues. The CDR3: CATSRGDGGTQYF. CDR3 sequence (DNA): TGTGCCACCAGCAGAGGGGATGGTGGGACCCAGTACTTC.

The chain carries TRBV7-2 and TRBJ2-2, with a weak D call TRBD2 (6 bases). CDR3 length equals 15 residues. Germline CDR1 SGHTA, CDR2 FQGNSA. Trimming took off 5 bases at V and 7 bases at J, with 17 bases between the two ends. The CDR3 region is CASSRPGAGHGELFF. The CDR3 DNA reads TGTGCCAGCAGCCGACCTGGGGCGGGGCACGGGGAGCTGTTTTTT.

The J gene is TRBJ1-5, the V gene TRBV6-1; perhaps TRBD1 as D (6 bases). Germline lookup yields CDR1 MNHNS and CDR2 SASEGT. V was cut by 4 bases and J by 9 bases, with 16 bases left in between. The CDR3 is 14 residues long. CDR3 protein: CASSGLQGGGPQHF. The CDR3 bases are TGTGCCAGCAGTGGTTTACAGGGCGGTGGGCCCCAGCATTTT.

The V and J genes are TRBV12-5 and TRBJ2-7; the D is unclear. Trimming removed 0 bases at V and 3 bases at J, with 30 bases between. The V gene's germline CDR1 is LGHNT and CDR2 FRNRAP. The CDR3 consists of 21 residues. The CDR3 spells CASGLVLGEVGGSPTDYEQYF. As DNA, the CDR3 is TGTGCTAGTGGTTTGGTACTCGGAGAGGTAGGCGGTAGTCCGACCGACTACGAGCAGTACTTC.

This chain connects TRBV10-1 to TRBJ2-3; 10 bases map to TRBD1. Trimming at V came to 7 bases and at J to 4 bases, leaving 2 bases not matched to a gene. Germline-derived CDR1 and CDR2 are WNHNN and SYGVQD (reference sequence). This CDR3 is built from 13 residues. CDR3 protein: CASKGQGADTQYF. In nucleotides, the CDR3 is TGCGCCAGCAAAGGACAGGGGGCAGATACGCAGTATTTT.

This sequence joins TRBV27 and TRBJ1-5; 7 bases align to TRBD1. The V gene end was trimmed by 5 bases and the J gene end by 5 bases; junction bases not matched to a gene: 9. The CDR3 is 15 residues long. In germline, CDR1 is MNHEY, CDR2 SMNVEV (reference sequence). The DNA of the CDR3 is TGTGCCAGCAGTCCCCTAACAGGGGAAGATCAGCCCCAGCATTTT. It encodes CASSPLTGEDQPQHF.

The chain links TRBV15 to TRBJ2-7; D tentatively reads TRBD1 or TRBD2 (5 bases each). The V gene's germline CDR1 is LNHNV and CDR2 YYDKDF (reference sequence). This CDR3 spans 15 amino acids. The V gene lost 0 bases and the J gene lost 6 bases, with 15 bases spanning the gap. CDR3 residues: CATSRDLPGTGEQYF. For the CDR3, the DNA is TGTGCCACCAGCAGAGATTTACCGGGGACGGGCGAGCAGTACTTC.

The rearrangement joins TRBV6-1 to TRBJ2-1; 8 bases line up with TRBD1. This CDR3 has 15 amino acids. V gave up 6 bases and J gave up 6 bases; unmatched junction bases: 10. CDR1 MNHNS and CDR2 SASEGT come from the germline V gene. The CDR3 is CASRDDRGPGNEQFF. The DNA of the CDR3 is TGTGCCAGCAGGGACGACAGGGGTCCTGGCAATGAGCAGTTCTTC.

The chain recombines TRBV5-1 with TRBJ2-7; D perhaps matches TRBD1 (6 bases). Germline V CDR1 and CDR2: SGHRS, YFSETQ. Trimming took 4 bases from V and 7 from J, leaving 18 bases between them. This CDR3 has 14 amino acids. The CDR3 DNA is TGCGCCAGCAGCCCTGGGACATACCCAGGGGAGCAGTACTTC. Translation gives CASSPGTYPGEQYF. The full variable domain, its missing parts supplied by reference TRBV5-1 and TRBJ2-7, is KAGVTQTPRYLIKTRGQQVTLSCSPISGHRSVSWYQQTPGQGLQFLFEYFSETQRNKGNFPGRFSGRQFSNSRSEMNVSTLELGDSALYLCASSPGTYPGEQYFGPGTRLTVT.

The rearrangement uses TRBV27 and TRBJ2-1; no clear D. V was cut by 8 bases and J by 0 bases, with 20 bases left in between. The CDR3 has 17 residues. Germline V CDR1 and CDR2: MNHEY, SMNVEV (reference sequence). The CDR3 region is CASQRRPLLGSYNEQFF. The CDR3 DNA reads as TGTGCCAGCCAACGACGACCCTTACTGGGCTCCTACAATGAGCAGTTCTTC.

V usage is TRBV5-1 and J usage is TRBJ2-2; TRBD2 is a possible D gene (5 bases). Germline V gene data show CDR1 as SGHRS and CDR2 as YFSETQ. CDR3 length equals 13 residues. Trimming removed 0 bases from V and 8 bases from J, with 8 bases in between. The CDR3 sequence: CASSLALAGELFF. Here the CDR3 DNA reads TGCGCCAGCAGCTTGGCCTTAGCGGGGGAGCTGTTTTTT.

The genes are TRBV6-4 and TRBJ2-1, with D perhaps matching TRBD1 or TRBD2 (6 bases each). The CDR3 loop spans 15 amino acids. Germline V gene data show CDR1 as MRHNA and CDR2 as SNTAGT. V lost 11 bases to trimming and J lost 8 bases, with 25 bases between them. The DNA for the CDR3 is TGTGCCCCTTGGGGGGACATGGGGAAAGGGGATGAGCAGTTCTTC. Translated: CAPWGDMGKGDEQFF.

This chain uses TRBV6-6 with TRBJ2-5; TRBD2 agrees at 8 bases. CDR1 is MNHNY, CDR2 SVGAGI, per germline (reference sequence). V was pared by 6 bases and J by 1 base, with 4 bases of the junction left unmatched. CDR3 length: 14 amino acids. The chain's CDR3 is CASRTGGSQETQYF. CDR3 in DNA: TGTGCCAGCAGAACGGGGGGGTCCCAAGAGACCCAGTACTTC.

The J gene is TRBJ2-5, the V gene TRBV11-2; maybe TRBD1 (6 bases). This CDR3 spans 13 amino acids. Germline-derived CDR1 and CDR2 are SGHAT and FQNNGV. V dropped 8 bases and J dropped 2 bases, with 12 bases sitting between them. The CDR3 protein is CASGGGDQETQYF. In DNA, the CDR3 is TGTGCCAGCGGGGGCGGAGATCAAGAGACCCAGTACTTC.

The J gene is TRBJ2-7, the V gene TRBV5-7; D might be TRBD2 (5 bases). TRBV5-7 is an open reading frame, and its role is uncertain. The length of the CDR3 is 13 residues. V shed 4 bases and J shed 1 base, with 9 bases lying between them. In DNA form, the CDR3 reads TGTGCCAGCAGCCCGGACTCGTCCTACGAGCAGTACTTC. It yields the protein CASSPDSSYEQYF.

The rearrangement joins TRBV6-1 to TRBJ2-7; no reliable D call. Germline V CDR1 and CDR2: MNHNS, SASEGT. Trimming shortened V by 1 base and J by 2 bases, and 3 bases separated the two germline ends. CDR3 length: 12 amino acids. The CDR3 DNA reads as TGTGCCAGCAGTGAAGTAACCTACGAGCAGTACTTC. Its protein is CASSEVTYEQYF.

The rearrangement links TRBV5-1 to TRBJ1-1, with D possibly being TRBD1 (5 bases). This CDR3 is built from 13 residues. Germline V CDR1 and CDR2: SGHRS, YFSETQ. Between the trimmed V and J ends, which lost 7 bases and 1 base, there was a span of 11 bases. DNA of the CDR3: TGCGCCAGCCAATCGACAGAGAACACTGAAGCTTTCTTT. This codes for CASQSTENTEAFF. Filled out from reference TRBV5-1 and TRBJ1-1, the complete variable domain reads KAGVTQTPRYLIKTRGQQVTLSCSPISGHRSVSWYQQTPGQGLQFLFEYFSETQRNKGNFPGRFSGRQFSNSRSEMNVSTLELGDSALYLCASQSTENTEAFFGQGTRLTVV.

About this clone itself: One end of the junction fails to match germline, which may point to a read error. V is TRBV7-7 and J is TRBJ2-5; no clear D. The CDR3 extends over 14 amino acids. Germline V lookup: CDR1 SSHAT, CDR2 FNYEAQ (reference sequence). The CDR3 sequence: CASSLQVSGETQYF. The DNA for the CDR3 is TGTGCTAGCAGCTTACAAGTTTCTGGCGAGACCCAGTACTTC.

This clone was seen just once. This chain connects TRBV11-2 to TRBJ2-7, with D perhaps matching TRBD1 (5 bases). The germline V gene has CDR1 SGHAT and CDR2 FQNNGV. Trimming shortened V by 8 bases and J by 3 bases, and 8 bases separated the two germline ends. The CDR3 length is 11 residues. CDR3 DNA sequence: TGTGCCAGCGGGGCTGTCTACGAGCAGTACTTC. Amino acid sequence: CASGAVYEQYF.

The V call is TRBV7-2, the J call TRBJ1-2, with no clear D. The germline gives CDR1 SGHTA, CDR2 FQGNSA. The CDR3 covers 12 residues. V gave up 1 base and J gave up 5 bases, with 5 bases separating them. The CDR3 DNA is TGTGCCAGCAGCTTAGTTTCGTATGGCTACACCTTC. Translating it yields CASSLVSYGYTF.

V and J are TRBV4-3 and TRBJ1-2; unclear D gene. The CDR3 is made up of 12 amino acids. Germline values: CDR1 LGHNA, CDR2 YSLEER. V was pared by 1 base and J by 7 bases, with 7 bases between. CDR3 region: CASSQAGIGYTF. CDR3 bases: TGCGCCAGCAGCCAAGCCGGGATTGGCTACACCTTC.

This chain joins TRBV7-9 and TRBJ1-2; 8 nucleotides match TRBD1. Germline values: CDR1 SEHNR, CDR2 FQNEAQ (reference sequence). CDR3 size: 14 residues. Trimming at V came to 5 bases and at J to 2 bases, leaving 4 bases not matched to a gene. The CDR3 DNA reads as TGTGCCAGCAGCGCAGACAGGGGAAACTATGGCTACACCTTC. Its translation is CASSADRGNYGYTF.

The genes are TRBV18 and TRBJ1-1; D may be TRBD1 (5 bases). V was trimmed by 8 bases and J by 4 bases, leaving 20 bases between them. The germline CDR1 and CDR2 sequences are KGHSH and LQKENI. The CDR3 runs to 15 residues. The CDR3: CASRQGTGRATEAFF. For the CDR3, the DNA is TGTGCCAGCCGCCAAGGGACGGGCAGGGCCACTGAAGCTTTCTTT.

This sequence joins TRBV7-8 and TRBJ2-5, with D maybe TRBD1 (6 bases). The V gene lost 4 bases and the J gene lost 5 bases, with 11 bases spanning the gap. Germline CDR1 SGHVS, CDR2 FQNEAQ. CDR3 length: 13 residues. In DNA form, the CDR3 reads TGTGCCAGCAGCTACAATACAGGGGAGACCCAGTACTTC. Its protein is CASSYNTGETQYF.

The table lists this clone with a few counts. V and J are TRBV25-1 and TRBJ2-7, with D possibly TRBD1 on 5 matching bases. With 3 bases removed from V and 3 bases from J, the gap between germline ends came to 15 bases. This CDR3 is built from 15 residues. Looked up from germline, CDR1 is MGHDK and CDR2 is SYGVNS. The CDR3 is CASSDIRQGSYEQYF. CDR3 bases: TGTGCCAGCAGTGACATAAGGCAGGGTAGCTACGAGCAGTACTTC.

V usage is TRBV5-1 and J usage is TRBJ2-5; D might be TRBD1 (5 bases). V lost 0 bases to trimming and J lost 4 bases, with 13 bases between them. Germline V gives CDR1 SGHRS, CDR2 YFSETQ. CDR3 length: 15 residues. DNA for the CDR3: TGCGCCAGCAGCTTGGAAGCAGGGCTTCGAGAGACCCAGTACTTC. Translated: CASSLEAGLRETQYF. Together with reference TRBV5-1 and TRBJ2-5, the CDR3 gives the full variable domain: KAGVTQTPRYLIKTRGQQVTLSCSPISGHRSVSWYQQTPGQGLQFLFEYFSETQRNKGNFPGRFSGRQFSNSRSEMNVSTLELGDSALYLCASSLEAGLRETQYFGPGTRLLVL.

This chain uses TRBV19 with TRBJ2-2; D is undetermined. The CDR3 totals 15 residues. Trimming took off 0 bases at V and 0 bases at J, with 5 bases between the two ends. Germline V gene lookup returns CDR1 LNHDA and CDR2 SQIVND (reference sequence). DNA for the CDR3: TGTGCCAGTAGTATAGAAGGGACGAACACCGGGGAGCTGTTTTTT. Translating it yields CASSIEGTNTGELFF.